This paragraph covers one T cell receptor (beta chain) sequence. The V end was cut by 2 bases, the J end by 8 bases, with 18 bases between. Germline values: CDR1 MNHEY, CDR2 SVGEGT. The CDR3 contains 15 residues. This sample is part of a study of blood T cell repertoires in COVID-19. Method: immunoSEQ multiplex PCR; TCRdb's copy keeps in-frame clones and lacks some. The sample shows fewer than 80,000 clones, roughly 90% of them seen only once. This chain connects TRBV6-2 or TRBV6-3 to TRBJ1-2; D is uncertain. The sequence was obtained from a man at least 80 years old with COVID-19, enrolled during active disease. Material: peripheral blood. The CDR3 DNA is TGTGCCAGCAGTTACCGATATGACTCACCGGGGGGCTACACCTTC. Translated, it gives CASSYRYDSPGGYTF.